One sample yielded the 25 T cell receptor beta chains listed below, sequenced in a study of CD8+CD57+ T cells in acquired aplastic anemia. CDR3 and TCR beta VDJ profiling relied on genomic DNA as the template. Using its own MiXCR run on the reads, TCRdb lists one record per CDR3 protein. The sample has around 68,000 distinct CDR3 sequences; around half are singletons. The sequenced sample consisted of sorted CD4+, CD8+, or CD8+CD57+ T cells (not recorded which) from PBMCs. These receptors all stem from a human donor in good health, serving as a control.

The chain joins TRBV7-2 to TRBJ2-7, with D possibly matching TRBD1 (6 bases). Germline values: CDR1 SGHTA, CDR2 FQGNSA. CDR3 length equals 13 residues. The V and J ends lost 4 bases and 2 bases respectively, with 9 bases between them. The CDR3 coding sequence is TGTGCCAGCAGCTCCGGACAGCCCTACGAGCAGTACTTC. It is translated as CASSSGQPYEQYF.

J is TRBJ2-7 and V is TRBV7-8; D may be TRBD2 (5 bases). The CDR3 is made up of 12 amino acids. The germline gives CDR1 SGHVS, CDR2 FQNEAQ. Between the trimmed V and J ends, which lost 5 bases and 7 bases, there was a span of 12 bases. The CDR3 loop is CASSPGREEQYF. The CDR3 DNA sequence: TGTGCCAGCAGCCCGGGAAGAGAGGAGCAGTACTTC. The variable domain in full, with the rest retrieved from reference TRBV7-8 and TRBJ2-7, is GAGVSQSPRYKVAKRGQDVALRCDPISGHVSLFWYQQALGQGPEFLTYFQNEAQLDKSGLPSDRFFAERPEGSVSTLKIQRTQQEDSAVYLCASSPGREEQYFGPGTRLTVT.

In its sample, this clonotype was seen a few times. The rearrangement joins TRBV25-1 to TRBJ1-1; D not resolved. The CDR3 totals 13 residues. In germline, CDR1 is MGHDK, CDR2 SYGVNS. The germline V and J ends were trimmed by 4 bases and 4 bases, with 10 bases remaining between them. The CDR3 spells CASSVGKSTEAFF. CDR3 DNA sequence: TGTGCCAGCAGTGTGGGTAAGTCCACTGAAGCTTTCTTT.

The chain uses TRBV7-2 and TRBJ1-2; D may be TRBD1 (5 bases). Between the trimmed V and J ends, which lost 4 bases and 2 bases, there was a span of 8 bases. Germline CDR1 and CDR2: SGHTA and FQGNSA. This CDR3 is 13 amino acids long. The CDR3 DNA sequence: TGTGCCAGCAGCTCCAGGGAAAACTATGGCTACACCTTC. Protein product: CASSSRENYGYTF.

This rearrangement joins TRBV2 to TRBJ1-5, with D possibly TRBD1 on 5 matching bases. There are 13 residues in the CDR3. Germline CDR1 is SNHLY and CDR2 is FYNNEI. V was pared by 6 bases and J by 5 bases, with 11 bases between. The CDR3 protein is CASSRDGDQPQHF. The CDR3 DNA reads as TGTGCCAGCAGCAGGGACGGTGATCAGCCCCAGCATTTT.

The rearrangement joins TRBV15 to TRBJ2-7; a weak D match, TRBD1 (6 bases). Germline CDR1 and CDR2: LNHNV and YYDKDF (reference sequence). The CDR3 extends over 15 amino acids. V lost 0 bases and J lost 1, with 10 bases in between. For the CDR3, the DNA is TGTGCCACCAGCAGAGATAACAGGGAATCCTACGAGCAGTACTTC. Translation: CATSRDNRESYEQYF.

Details on this clonotype: Compared with germline, one end of the junction differs, possibly owing to a read error. The chain combines TRBV7-7 with TRBJ1-1; D remains ambiguous. The CDR3 loop spans 13 amino acids. Germline lookup yields CDR1 SSHAT and CDR2 FNYEAQ (reference sequence). In nucleotides, the CDR3 is TGTGCTAGCAGCTTCGAACACAACACTGAAGCTTTCTTT. It yields the protein CASSFEHNTEAFF. The full variable domain, in which reference TRBV7-7 and TRBJ1-1 provide the parts outside the CDR3, is GAGVSQSPRYKVTKRGQDVTLRCDPISSHATLYWYQQALGQGPEFLTYFNYEAQPDKSGLPSDRFSAERPEGSISTLTIQRTEQRDSAMYRCASSFEHNTEAFFGQGTRLTVV.

This clonotype was seen repeatedly, ten times or more. The chain links TRBV12-3 or TRBV12-4 to TRBJ2-5; TRBD2 matches at 13 bases. This CDR3 comprises 15 residues. After removal of 6 bases from V and 4 bases from J, the junction contained 5 bases not matched to a gene. CDR3 protein: CASSPGLAGVETQYF. CDR3 in DNA: TGTGCCAGCAGCCCCGGACTAGCGGGGGTAGAGACCCAGTACTTC.

Note on this clonotype: A much larger clone is a single base away; this may be a read error. The CDR3 DNA is TGCAGTGCTAGAGCGTGCAGCACTGAAGCTTTCTTT. Its protein product is CSARACSTEAFF. The chain combines TRBV20-1 with TRBJ1-1; D is unclear. The germline gives CDR1 DFQATT, CDR2 SNEGSKA (reference sequence). The CDR3 extends over 12 amino acids. V shed 1 base and J shed 4 bases, with 7 bases lying between them.

V usage is TRBV6-5 and J usage is TRBJ1-1; D unresolved. Looked up from germline, CDR1 is MNHEY and CDR2 is SVGAGI. The CDR3 extends over 15 amino acids. The germline V and J ends were trimmed by 1 base and 6 bases, with 15 bases remaining between them. The CDR3 coding sequence is TGTGCCAGCAGTTACTTCGTTGGGGTGGGAGCTGAAGCTTTCTTT. It specifies CASSYFVGVGAEAFF.

This chain joins TRBV10-3 and TRBJ1-2, with 8 bases fitting TRBD1. Germline V gives CDR1 ENHRY, CDR2 SYGVKD. Trimming took 7 bases from V and 4 from J; bases not matched to a gene: 5. The CDR3 length is 13 residues. For the CDR3, the DNA is TGTGCCATCACCTCAGGGGGCAGCTATGGCTACACCTTC. This translates into CAITSGGSYGYTF.

The genes are TRBV5-1 and TRBJ1-6; D uncertain. Germline V lookup: CDR1 SGHRS, CDR2 YFSETQ. This CDR3 is built from 15 residues. V was cut by 2 bases and J by 11 bases, with 17 bases left in between. CDR3 sequence: CASSFEAPEGTPLHF. CDR3 DNA: TGCGCCAGCAGCTTCGAAGCCCCCGAGGGCACACCCCTCCACTTT.

The rearrangement links TRBV7-6 to TRBJ1-2; no firm D call. Per the germline V gene, CDR1 is SGHVS and CDR2 is FNYEAQ. Trimming took off 5 bases at V and 3 bases at J, with 13 bases between the two ends. This CDR3 comprises 14 residues. CDR3 sequence reads: CASSRTETYYGYTF. The CDR3, as DNA: TGTGCCAGCAGCCGTACAGAGACCTACTATGGCTACACCTTC.

The chain uses TRBV2 and TRBJ1-3, with 12 positions matching TRBD1. The CDR3 contains 15 residues. Germline V gives CDR1 SNHLY, CDR2 FYNNEI. V lost 2 bases, J lost 7 bases, and 3 bases stayed unmatched. CDR3 residues: CASSEPGQGANTIYF. As DNA, the CDR3 is TGTGCCAGCAGTGAACCGGGACAGGGGGCGAACACCATATATTTT.

In its sample, this clonotype was seen many times. The chain links TRBV2 to TRBJ2-2; TRBD2 matches at 7 bases. The CDR3 loop spans 16 amino acids. Germline lookup yields CDR1 SNHLY and CDR2 FYNNEI. J was trimmed by 0 bases and V by 4 bases; bases with no gene match: 5. The CDR3 coding sequence is TGTGCCAGCAGTGTCAGGAGCGGGACGAACACCGGGGAGCTGTTTTTT. Translation gives CASSVRSGTNTGELFF.

This clonotype was seen ten or more times. This chain links TRBV12-3 or TRBV12-4 with TRBJ2-5, with no clear D. CDR3 length: 11 amino acids. V was clipped by 6 bases and J by 3 bases, with 5 bases between them. The CDR3 sequence: CASRKEETQYF. In DNA, the CDR3 is TGTGCCAGCAGAAAAGAAGAGACCCAGTACTTC.

As concerns this clonotype: Mismatch with germline at one junction end may stem from a read error. The chain is built from TRBV7-9 and TRBJ2-5, with TRBD2 identical over 10 bases. This CDR3 region has 16 residues. Germline values: CDR1 SEHNR, CDR2 FQNEAQ (reference sequence). The CDR3 here is CASTLTLAGDQETQYF. CDR3 nucleotides: TGTGCCAGCACCTTAACCCTAGCGGGGGACCAAGAGACCCAGTACTTC.

This clonotype was recorded at least ten times. The rearrangement links TRBV20-1 to TRBJ2-7, with D perhaps matching TRBD2 (5 bases). The CDR3 runs to 14 residues. V was trimmed by 5 bases and J by 4 bases, leaving 18 bases between them. Germline loops: CDR1 DFQATT, CDR2 SNEGSKA (reference sequence). The CDR3 DNA reads as TGCAGTGCTTTGTCTGGGGAGTCCTTTTACGAGCAGTACTTC. Residues: CSALSGESFYEQYF.

This clonotype came up many times. This sequence joins TRBV12-5 and TRBJ1-1; D gene ambiguous. The V end was cut by 0 bases, the J end by 8 bases, with 7 bases between. Germline V gives CDR1 LGHNT, CDR2 FRNRAP. The CDR3 extends over 12 amino acids. CDR3 residues: CASGLVGWEAFF. CDR3 nucleotides: TGTGCTAGTGGTTTGGTAGGGTGGGAAGCTTTCTTT.

The sample holds a few counts of this clonotype. The chain couples TRBV7-2 to TRBJ2-7, with D unclear. The V and J ends lost 3 bases and 0 bases respectively, with 6 bases between them. The CDR3 length is 13 residues. CDR1 and CDR2 (germline): SGHTA, FQGNSA. Here the CDR3 DNA reads TGTGCCAGCAGCTTGTCAAGCTCCTACGAGCAGTACTTC. This translates into CASSLSSSYEQYF.

This clonotype was counted many times. The chain carries TRBV12-3 or TRBV12-4 and TRBJ1-5; 7 positions match TRBD1. J was trimmed by 4 bases and V by 5 bases; bases with no gene match: 8. The CDR3 is 15 amino acids. CDR3 nucleotides: TGTGCCAGCAGTGCAACCGGGACAGATAATCAGCCCCAGCATTTT. It specifies CASSATGTDNQPQHF.

The gene calls are TRBV15 and TRBJ1-6; tentatively, D is TRBD1 (5 bases). Germline V CDR1 and CDR2: LNHNV, YYDKDF (reference sequence). The CDR3 has 16 amino acids. Deletions cut 0 bases from V and 9 bases from J, with 15 bases between. The CDR3 nucleotides read TGTGCCACCAGCAGAGATCTTCGGGGCAGTAGTTCACCCCTCCACTTT. Protein sequence: CATSRDLRGSSSPLHF.

By sample share, this clonotype is medium-sized. This chain links TRBV10-3 with TRBJ2-1; D unclear. V was clipped by 3 bases and J by 2 bases, with 11 bases between them. Germline CDR1 ENHRY, CDR2 SYGVKD. This CDR3 region has 15 residues. The DNA of the CDR3 is TGTGCCATCAGTGATGGCGAGCAGGCCTACAATGAGCAGTTCTTC. Protein sequence: CAISDGEQAYNEQFF.

The chain employs TRBV2 and TRBJ2-7; D is perhaps TRBD1 (6 bases). Germline V gives CDR1 SNHLY, CDR2 FYNNEI. This CDR3 is 12 amino acids long. V lost 5 bases to trimming and J lost 4 bases, with 9 bases between them. The CDR3 bases are TGTGCCAGCAGTACTACAGGGTACGAGCAGTACGTC. Translation gives CASSTTGYEQYV.

This sequence joins TRBV24-1 and TRBJ2-7; D gene unclear. V gave up 7 bases and J gave up 6 bases, with 15 bases separating them. This CDR3 is 13 amino acids long. The germline CDR1 and CDR2 sequences are KGHDR and SFDVKD. CDR3: CATSHTQVSEQYF. The CDR3 DNA reads as TGTGCCACCAGCCACACTCAGGTTTCCGAGCAGTACTTC.